The 3 T cell receptor beta chains in this list originate from one sample, sequenced in a study of spatial heterogeneity in lung cancer. Study-level points and caveats: For expanded intratumoral alpha and beta TCRs, counts tracked tumor mutation counts.

Described time point: sample taken at primary tumor resection. TCRdb redid the calling of the 5' RACE reads with MiXCR, one entry per CDR3 protein. The sample records about 27,000 distinct CDR3 sequences, under 8.5% being singletons. These receptors' antigens are unknown. Sample: lung tumor tissue, taken at surgery. The receptors derive from a male donor with early-stage non-small cell lung cancer.

This clonotype was seen repeatedly, ten times or more. This chain uses TRBV7-2 with TRBJ2-1, with no clear D. In germline, CDR1 is SGHTA, CDR2 FQGNSA. Trimming removed 5 bases at V and 0 bases at J, with 8 bases between. This CDR3 comprises 14 residues. The CDR3 sequence: CASSQASSYNEQFF. The CDR3, as DNA: TGTGCCAGCAGCCAGGCTTCCTCCTACAATGAGCAGTTCTTC.

The rearrangement joins TRBV29-1 to TRBJ2-1; 12 bases match TRBD2. V shed 8 bases, J shed 4 bases, and the junction held 6 bases outside the gene matches. CDR1 SQVTM and CDR2 ANQGSEA come from the germline V gene. The CDR3 consists of 14 residues. CDR3 nucleotides: TGCAGCTTGGAGGGGACTAGCGGGTACAATGAGCAGTTCTTC. Protein sequence: CSLEGTSGYNEQFF.

Here the CDR3 DNA reads TGCGCCAGCAGCTTAACCCCCCCCGGGTTGTTTTCACCCCTCCACTTT. Translated, it gives CASSLTPPGLFSPLHF. V gene TRBV5-1 combines with J gene TRBJ1-6; D uncertain. The V and J ends lost 2 bases and 9 bases respectively, with 18 bases between them. CDR1 and CDR2 (germline): SGHRS, YFSETQ. CDR3 size: 16 residues.